Listed here is a single T cell receptor (beta chain). This specimen belongs to a study of blood T cell repertoires in COVID-19. TCRdb keeps only in-frame clones here, not all; method: immunoSEQ multiplex PCR. The sample gives approximately 64,000 clones, 88% of which show up once; approximately 45% is in the top ten. Trimming at V came to 4 bases and at J to 3 bases, leaving 4 bases not matched to a gene. Germline CDR1 SGHRS, CDR2 YFSETQ. The CDR3 length is 15 residues. Sequences were obtained from peripheral blood. The TCR comes from a woman aged 55-69 years with COVID-19, enrolled during active disease. The chain links TRBV5-1 to TRBJ1-6; 7 nucleotides align to TRBD1. The CDR3 bases are TGCGCCAGCAGCCCCGACAGGGACTATAATTCACCCCTCCACTTT. Translation: CASSPDRDYNSPLHF.